This record concerns one T cell receptor beta chain sequence. Its antigen is unknown. Libraries for TCRalpha and TCRbeta carried sample barcodes and unique molecular identifiers via 5'RACE. TCRdb independently ran MiXCR on the 5' RACE reads; one entry per CDR3 protein. The profile shows under 50,000 distinct CDR3 sequences, approximately 9.7% of them singletons. This entry belongs to a study of T-cell memory formation after mild COVID-19. Background on the study: Clusters of TCRs were largely donor specific. Study results and limitations: Clones that contracted clustered mainly in CM and EM if CD4+ and in EMRA if CD8+.

The receptor comes from an adult woman who had mild COVID-19 (a few samples of this study predate the infection). Cell type and time point are not known. The sequenced sample was PBMCs or a T cell subset sorted from them (not recorded which).

The CDR3 sequence: CASSRDRSLTGNTIYF. The CDR3 nucleotides read TGTGCCAGCAGTAGGGACAGATCCCTTACGGGAAACACCATATATTTT. V gene TRBV12-3 or TRBV12-4 combines with J gene TRBJ1-3; TRBD1 agrees at 7 bases. The V segment lost 5 bases and the J segment 4 bases; nucleotides outside the gene matches: 11. The CDR3 contains 16 residues.